Each of the 7 T cell receptor beta chains below was sequenced from the same sample in a study of early T cells in non-severe SARS-CoV-2 infection. Via MiXCR, TCRdb re-called the 5' RACE reads, giving one row per CDR3 protein. Of 65,000 to 70,000 distinct CDR3 sequences listed, 10% to 15% were seen once; the top ten hold around 1.7%. The specimen was whole blood. These receptors were collected from an adult who was a healthcare worker with PCR-confirmed SARS-CoV-2 infection or an uninfected control (not recorded which).

This clonotype has at least ten counts. V and J are TRBV12-3 or TRBV12-4 and TRBJ2-3; no clear D. Trimming took 3 bases from V and 8 from J, leaving 9 bases between them. The CDR3 loop spans 12 amino acids. This chain's CDR3 is CASSLFGVTQYF. The CDR3 region has the DNA TGTGCCAGCAGTTTGTTTGGCGTTACGCAGTATTTT.

This clonotype was seen ten or more times. The V gene is TRBV11-3, the J gene TRBJ2-3; tentative D call: TRBD2 (7 bases). Germline V gene lookup returns CDR1 SGHNT and CDR2 YENEEA. The CDR3 sequence is 15 residues long. V lost 5 bases to trimming and J lost 3 bases, with 15 bases between them. Here the CDR3 reads CASSAGGGVTDTQYF. DNA for the CDR3: TGTGCCAGCAGCGCGGGCGGGGGCGTAACAGATACGCAGTATTTT.

This clonotype was seen a handful of times. The V call is TRBV29-1, the J call TRBJ2-3; D remains ambiguous. Germline V gives CDR1 SQVTM, CDR2 ANQGSEA. The V end was cut by 3 bases, the J end by 4 bases, with 17 bases between. The CDR3 totals 15 residues. The chain's CDR3 is CSVDVFQVAPDTQYF. The CDR3 region has the DNA TGCAGCGTTGATGTATTTCAGGTGGCCCCAGATACGCAGTATTTT.

The DNA of the CDR3 is TGTGCCAGCAGTGAATCAACCGCTCAGCCCCAGCATTTT. It yields the protein CASSESTAQPQHF. The genes are TRBV6-1 and TRBJ1-5; D ambiguous. CDR1 and CDR2 (germline): MNHNS, SASEGT. The CDR3 extends over 13 amino acids. With 2 bases removed from V and 6 bases from J, the gap between germline ends came to 8 bases.

This clonotype was picked up a small number of times. The rearrangement links TRBV7-6 to TRBJ1-3; D call uncertain. The germline V and J ends were trimmed by 2 bases and 2 bases, with 19 bases remaining between them. Germline-derived CDR1 and CDR2 are SGHVS and FNYEAQ. This CDR3 spans 18 amino acids. This CDR3 is CASSLNWNEGPTGNTIYF. The CDR3 DNA follows: TGTGCCAGCAGCTTAAATTGGAACGAGGGTCCCACTGGAAACACCATATATTTT.

This clonotype was counted ten times or more. The V and J genes are TRBV7-2 and TRBJ1-2, with a possible D match to TRBD1 (6 bases). The CDR3 runs to 15 residues. Deletions cut 1 base from V and 4 bases from J, with 13 bases between. Germline CDR1 SGHTA, CDR2 FQGNSA. DNA for the CDR3: TGTGCCAGCAGCTTAGGCGGGGGGCCTGGCTATGGCTACACCTTC. Protein: CASSLGGGPGYGYTF.

This clonotype has just a few counts. V usage is TRBV29-1 and J usage is TRBJ1-1, with D hard to call. Deletions cut 7 bases from V and 0 bases from J, with 12 bases between. Germline values: CDR1 SQVTM, CDR2 ANQGSEA. This CDR3 comprises 13 residues. DNA for the CDR3: TGCAGCGCCGAATGGTCCATGAACACTGAAGCTTTCTTT. Protein: CSAEWSMNTEAFF.